This T cell receptor (beta chain) appears in the sequencing data of a study of T-cell memory formation after mild COVID-19. Germline CDR1 KGHSH, CDR2 LQKENI. This CDR3 comprises 13 residues. Trimming pared 2 bases from V and 2 bases from J, leaving 6 bases between. A word on this clonotype: Antigen: not known.

TCRdb fed the 5' RACE reads into MiXCR, producing one record per CDR3 protein. The table includes about 440,000 distinct CDR3 sequences, around 20% detected once. Study-wide results and caveats: Contracting CD4+ clones lay largely in CM and EM, with CD8+ ones residing in EMRA.

The clonotype originates from an adult woman who had mild COVID-19 (a few samples of this study predate the infection). Cell type and time point are not known. The chain carries TRBV18 and TRBJ1-1; D uncertain. Source material: PBMCs or a T cell subset sorted from them (not recorded which). This CDR3 is CASSPEANTEAFF. The DNA of the CDR3 is TGTGCCAGCTCACCAGAAGCCAACACTGAAGCTTTCTTT. The entire variable domain, with the rest obtained from reference TRBV18 and TRBJ1-1, is as follows: NAGVMQNPRHLVRRRGQEARLRCSPMKGHSHVYWYRQLPEEGLKFMVYLQKENIIDESGMPKERFSAEFPKEGPSILRIQQVVRGDSAAYFCASSPEANTEAFFGQGTRLTVV.